These 21 T cell receptor beta chains originate from one sample sequenced in a study of blood T cells in healthy people across ages. A J-beta primer mix and a sample-barcoded 5' primer were used in a second PCR of roughly 6 to 12 cycles. Each CDR3 protein gets one entry after TCRdb re-called the 5' RACE reads with MiXCR. The sample lists approximately 1.5 million distinct CDR3 sequences, 42% occurring once. The sequencing sample was made of blood. These receptors were collected from a woman under 30 in good health.

The chain joins TRBV11-2 to TRBJ2-1; 9 bases align to TRBD2. CDR3 length equals 17 residues. Germline V gene sequence: CDR1 SGHAT, CDR2 FQNNGV. Germline trimming cut 1 base from V and 4 bases from J; bases unmatched to any gene: 8. The CDR3 coding sequence is TGTGCCAGCAGCTTAGGTTTAGCGGGAGTCTTATACAATGAGCAGTTCTTC. It codes for CASSLGLAGVLYNEQFF.

The chain carries TRBV7-3 and TRBJ2-1, with TRBD2 identical over 9 bases. The CDR3 extends over 16 amino acids. With V trimmed by 2 bases and J by 3 bases, 5 bases remained unmatched. Looked up from germline, CDR1 is SGHTA and CDR2 is FQGTGA. The CDR3, as DNA: TGTGCCAGCAGCTTATTGGTTAGCGGGGGCTACAATGAGCAGTTCTTC. Residues: CASSLLVSGGYNEQFF.

This clonotype has a handful of counts. This chain joins TRBV15 and TRBJ2-3; TRBD1 matches 8 bases. This CDR3 is 15 amino acids long. Germline trimming cut 0 bases from V and 1 base from J; bases unmatched to any gene: 0. Per germline, CDR1 LNHNV and CDR2 YYDKDF (reference sequence). The CDR3 sequence: CATSREGQGTDTQYF. The CDR3 DNA reads as TGTGCCACCAGCAGAGAGGGACAGGGCACAGATACGCAGTATTTT.

This clonotype was detected only a few times. The chain employs TRBV29-1 and TRBJ2-1; unclear D gene. The J call is doubtful: the DNA matches TRBJ2-7 better. The CDR3 has 14 residues. CDR1 SQVTM and CDR2 ANQGSEA come from the germline V gene. CDR3 protein: CSVVLPSSYNEQYF. For the CDR3, the DNA is TGCAGCGTTGTCCTCCCGAGCTCCTACAATGAGCAGTACTTC.

CDR3 DNA: TGTGCCAGCAGTGAACTACAAAGGGGTAACAATGAGCAGTACTTC. Protein product: CASSELQRGNNEQYF. The V and J genes are TRBV6-1 and TRBJ2-5, with D possibly being TRBD1 (5 bases). Germline values: CDR1 MNHNS, CDR2 SASEGT. The CDR3 has 15 amino acids. The V end lost 2 bases, the J end lost 11 bases, and 21 bases lay between the germline ends.

This clonotype appeared a few times. The CDR3 DNA sequence: TGTGCCAGCGTTGTAGGGACTAGCGGGTACGAGCAGTACTTC. It translates to CASVVGTSGYEQYF. The V gene is TRBV7-3, the J gene TRBJ2-7, with 12 bases identical to TRBD2. The CDR3 runs 14 residues. Germline lookup yields CDR1 SGHTA and CDR2 FQGTGA. With V trimmed by 8 bases and J by 4 bases, 6 bases remained unmatched. Looking up the rest from reference TRBV7-3 and TRBJ2-7 gives the full variable domain: GAGVSQTPSNKVTEKGKYVELRCDPISGHTALYWYRQSLGQGPEFLIYFQGTGAADDSGLPNDRFFAVRPEGSVSTLKIQRTERGDSAVYLCASVVGTSGYEQYFGPGTRLTVT.

The J gene is TRBJ2-3, the V gene TRBV10-3; a weak D match, TRBD2 (5 bases). V lost 0 bases to trimming and J lost 5 bases, with 9 bases between them. Germline V gene lookup returns CDR1 ENHRY and CDR2 SYGVKD. The CDR3 runs to 14 residues. The CDR3 DNA reads as TGTGCCATCAGTGAGTCGGAGGAAAAAGATACGCAGTATTTT. This translates into CAISESEEKDTQYF.

This sequence joins TRBV27 and TRBJ2-5, with a weak D call TRBD1 (6 bases). Trimming cost V 4 bases and J 3 bases, with 15 bases left between them. Germline V CDR1 and CDR2: MNHEY, SMNVEV (reference sequence). CDR3 length: 15 amino acids. The CDR3 sequence is CASSSALGQKETQYF. For the CDR3, the DNA is TGTGCCAGCAGTTCCGCCTTAGGACAGAAAGAGACCCAGTACTTC.

The CDR3 DNA sequence: TGTGCCACCAGCAGAGATCTTGGGGGCCGAGGGAATGAAAAACTGTTTTTT. Translated, it gives CATSRDLGGRGNEKLFF. The V and J genes are TRBV15 and TRBJ1-4, with TRBD1 as a possible D gene (6 bases). CDR1 and CDR2 (germline): LNHNV, YYDKDF (reference sequence). Trimming took 0 bases from V and 5 from J, leaving 16 bases between them. This CDR3 spans 17 amino acids.

This chain links TRBV7-3 with TRBJ2-2; no definite D call. V shed 6 bases and J shed 2 bases, with 10 bases lying between them. Germline CDR1 reads SGHTA; CDR2 reads FQGTGA. The CDR3 runs to 14 residues. The CDR3 loop is CASRFGSNTGELFF. The CDR3 region has the DNA TGTGCCAGCAGATTTGGCAGTAACACCGGGGAGCTGTTTTTT.

The rearrangement links TRBV4-1 to TRBJ2-1, with 12 bases that match TRBD1. This CDR3 has 17 amino acids. With 3 bases clipped from V and 9 bases from J, the junction kept 12 bases outside the gene matches. CDR1 is MGHRA, CDR2 YSYEKL, per germline. The CDR3 coding sequence is TGCGCCAGCAGCCATTTATCCGGGACAGGGGGCTTATTTGAGCAGTTCTTC. Encoded protein: CASSHLSGTGGLFEQFF.

This clonotype was counted a single time. This chain links TRBV12-3 or TRBV12-4 with TRBJ2-1, with D tentatively TRBD2 (6 bases). CDR3 length: 17 amino acids. Trimming shortened V by 6 bases and J by 12 bases, and 30 bases separated the two germline ends. CDR3 DNA sequence: TGTGCCAGCAGCCCGGGGTTTATCCGGGAGAGTAGGTATGGGCAGTTCTTC. It codes for CASSPGFIRESRYGQFF.

V and J are TRBV20-1 and TRBJ2-1, with D possibly matching TRBD2 (5 bases). The CDR3 is 15 amino acids. Trimming pared 1 base from V and 0 bases from J, leaving 10 bases between. Germline assignment: CDR1 DFQATT and CDR2 SNEGSKA (reference sequence). Written as DNA, the CDR3 is TGCAGTGCTAGAGGGTCGGGGAACTCCTACAATGAGCAGTTCTTC. Its protein product is CSARGSGNSYNEQFF.

This chain joins TRBV5-1 and TRBJ2-1; perhaps D is TRBD1 or TRBD2 (6 bases each). The CDR3 runs to 15 residues. Per the germline V gene, CDR1 is SGHRS and CDR2 is YFSETQ. Trimming removed 6 bases from V and 8 bases from J, with 21 bases in between. CDR3 bases: TGCGCCAGCAAAATAGACAGGAGGCGCGGGGATGAGCAGTTCTTC. Its protein is CASKIDRRRGDEQFF.

The chain links TRBV29-1 to TRBJ2-2; D is perhaps TRBD1 (5 bases). Trimming left V 4 bases short and J 7 bases short, with 16 bases between. Germline V gives CDR1 SQVTM, CDR2 ANQGSEA. This CDR3 is built from 14 residues. The DNA of the CDR3 is TGCAGCGTTGTAGACAGAAGGATGGGCGGGGAGCTGTTTTTT. Encoded protein: CSVVDRRMGGELFF.

This clonotype was seen a few times. The chain combines TRBV7-8 with TRBJ2-1; the D gene is possibly TRBD1 (6 bases). V lost 5 bases, J lost 6 bases, and 14 bases lay in between. There are 14 residues in the CDR3. In germline, CDR1 is SGHVS, CDR2 FQNEAQ. The DNA of the CDR3 is TGTGCCAGCAGCGCCCTAACAGGGCGCAATGAGCAGTTCTTC. This encodes CASSALTGRNEQFF.

This clonotype was seen only once. This sequence joins TRBV27 and TRBJ1-1; tentative D call: TRBD1 (6 bases). The germline gives CDR1 MNHEY, CDR2 SMNVEV (reference sequence). This CDR3 comprises 17 residues. V was clipped by 3 bases and J by 5 bases, with 22 bases between them. The DNA of the CDR3 is TGTGCCAGCAGTTTTAGGGGGAGGGAGAATTTTAGGACTGAAGCTTTCTTT. Protein: CASSFRGRENFRTEAFF.

The rearrangement joins TRBV10-3 to TRBJ2-1; 10 bases map to TRBD2. The DNA end lines up better with TRBJ2-7; the J call may be wrong. From germline, CDR1 is ENHRY and CDR2 SYGVKD. The CDR3 contains 17 residues. Written as DNA, the CDR3 is TGTGCCATCAGTGATAGCGGGGGGCTTAGCTCCTACAATGAGCAGTACTTC. Its translation is CAISDSGGLSSYNEQYF.

The chain's CDR3 is CASSPRMSGSAYNEQFF. CDR3 in DNA: TGCGCCAGCAGCCCCCGGATGAGCGGGAGCGCATACAATGAGCAGTTCTTC. This chain links TRBV4-3 with TRBJ2-1; 8 nucleotides line up with TRBD2. This CDR3 has 17 residues. Germline V gene sequence: CDR1 LGHNA, CDR2 YSLEER. J lost 4 bases, V lost 4 bases, and 12 bases had no gene match.

J is TRBJ1-1 and V is TRBV18; D is perhaps TRBD1 (5 bases). V was trimmed by 3 bases and J by 1 base, leaving 9 bases between them. Germline V gene sequence: CDR1 KGHSH, CDR2 LQKENI. This CDR3 is 14 amino acids long. This CDR3 is CASSPDISNTEAFF. The CDR3 bases are TGTGCCAGCTCACCGGACATTTCGAACACTGAAGCTTTCTTT.

V usage is TRBV20-1 and J usage is TRBJ2-7; 8 nucleotides agree with TRBD1. The CDR3 runs to 15 residues. Germline V CDR1 and CDR2: DFQATT, SNEGSKA (reference sequence). V shed 2 bases and J 3 bases; nucleotides not matched to a gene: 9. The CDR3 here is CSARREDRVLYEQYF. In nucleotides, the CDR3 is TGCAGTGCTAGAAGGGAGGACAGGGTACTCTACGAGCAGTACTTC.